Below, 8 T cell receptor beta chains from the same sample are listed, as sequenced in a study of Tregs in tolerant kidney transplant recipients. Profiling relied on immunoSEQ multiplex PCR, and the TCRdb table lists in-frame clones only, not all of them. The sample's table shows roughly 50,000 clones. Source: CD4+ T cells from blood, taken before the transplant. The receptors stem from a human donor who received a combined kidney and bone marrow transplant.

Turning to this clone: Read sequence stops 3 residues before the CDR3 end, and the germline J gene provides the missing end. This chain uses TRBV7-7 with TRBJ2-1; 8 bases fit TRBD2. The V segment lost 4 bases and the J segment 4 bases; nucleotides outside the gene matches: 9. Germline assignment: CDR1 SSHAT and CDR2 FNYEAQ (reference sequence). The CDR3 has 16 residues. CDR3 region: CASSSVGGGPYNEQFF. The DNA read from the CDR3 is TGTGCCAGCAGCTCCGTGGGCGGGGGGCCTTACAATGAG.

The part of the CDR3 DNA that was read is TGTGCCAGCTCACTCGGGGGGTCCCGGAACACTGAA. Its protein product is CASSLGGSRNTE. The CDR3 as a whole reads CASSLGGSRNTEAFF. The chain links TRBV18 to TRBJ1-1; a possible D gene is TRBD1 (5 bases). Read sequence stops 3 residues before the CDR3 end, and the germline J gene provides the missing end. The V end was cut by 4 bases, the J end by 1 base, with 13 bases between. Germline V gene sequence: CDR1 KGHSH, CDR2 LQKENI. This CDR3 has 15 residues.

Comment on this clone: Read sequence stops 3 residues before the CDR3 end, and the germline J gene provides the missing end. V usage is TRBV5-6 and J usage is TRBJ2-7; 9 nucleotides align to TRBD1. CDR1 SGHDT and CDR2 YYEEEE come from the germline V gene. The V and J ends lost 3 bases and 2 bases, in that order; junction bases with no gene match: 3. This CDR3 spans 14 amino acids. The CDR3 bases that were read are TGTGCCAGCAGCTGGGGACAGGGAACCTACGAG. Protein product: CASSWGQGTYE. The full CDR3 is CASSWGQGTYEQYF.

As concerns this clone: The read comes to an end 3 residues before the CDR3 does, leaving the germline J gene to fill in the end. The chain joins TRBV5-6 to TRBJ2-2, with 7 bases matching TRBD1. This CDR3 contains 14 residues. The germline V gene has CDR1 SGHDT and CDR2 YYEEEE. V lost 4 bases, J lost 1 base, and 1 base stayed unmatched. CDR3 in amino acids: CASSRQGNTGELFF. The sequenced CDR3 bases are TGTGCCAGCAGCCGACAGGGGAACACCGGGGAG.

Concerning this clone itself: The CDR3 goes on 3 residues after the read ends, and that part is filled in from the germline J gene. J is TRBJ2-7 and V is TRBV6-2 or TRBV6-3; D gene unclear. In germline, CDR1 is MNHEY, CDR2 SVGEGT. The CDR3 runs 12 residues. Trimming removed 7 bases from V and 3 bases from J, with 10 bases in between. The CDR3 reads CASTSGGYEQYF. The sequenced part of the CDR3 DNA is TGTGCCAGCACCTCGGGTGGCTACGAG.

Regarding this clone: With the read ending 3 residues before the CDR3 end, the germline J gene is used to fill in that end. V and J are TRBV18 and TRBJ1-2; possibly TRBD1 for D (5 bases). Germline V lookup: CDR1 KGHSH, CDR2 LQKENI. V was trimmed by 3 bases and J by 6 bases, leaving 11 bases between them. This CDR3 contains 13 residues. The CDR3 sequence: CASSPPSGDGYTF. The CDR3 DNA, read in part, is TGTGCCAGCTCACCGCCCTCGGGGGATGGC.

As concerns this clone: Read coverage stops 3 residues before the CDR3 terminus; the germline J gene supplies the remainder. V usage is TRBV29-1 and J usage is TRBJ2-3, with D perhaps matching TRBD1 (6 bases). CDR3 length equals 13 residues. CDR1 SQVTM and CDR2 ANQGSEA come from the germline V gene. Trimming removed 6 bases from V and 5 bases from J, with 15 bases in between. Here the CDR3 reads CSVERDTKDTQYF. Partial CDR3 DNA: TGCAGCGTAGAAAGGGACACTAAAGATACG.

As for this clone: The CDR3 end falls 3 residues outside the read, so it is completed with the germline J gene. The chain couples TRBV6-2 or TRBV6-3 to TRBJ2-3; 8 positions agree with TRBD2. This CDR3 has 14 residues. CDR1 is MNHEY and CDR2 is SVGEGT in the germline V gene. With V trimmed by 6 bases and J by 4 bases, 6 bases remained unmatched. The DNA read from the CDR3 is TGTGCCAGCAGCCTTAGCGGGGCGGCAGATACG. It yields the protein CASSLSGAADT. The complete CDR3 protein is CASSLSGAADTQYF.